This TCR beta chain was found in a study of T cells expressing NK-cell markers. TCR beta libraries carry UMIs added by 5'RACE template switching. Following a re-call of the 5' RACE reads, TCRdb has one entry per CDR3 protein and lacks DNA. The repertoire shows about 540,000 distinct CDR3 sequences; the top ten hold 3.5% to 4.5%. Points from the study as a whole: Over 5 donors showed dominant NKG2C+ clonotypes comprising roughly 1.0-7.0% of their CD8+ T cells.

On this clonotype: Its target is not known.

Germline V gene lookup returns CDR1 SGHTA and CDR2 FQGTGA. The CDR3 is 13 residues long. The material sequenced was blood T cells: a sorted CD56 or NKG2C T cell subset, CD4+ or CD8+ T cells, or bulk PBMC T cells (not recorded which). The chain uses TRBV7-3 and TRBJ1-1. The TCR was taken from a man aged 18 to 30 in good health. This CDR3 reads CASGMGIYTEAFF.